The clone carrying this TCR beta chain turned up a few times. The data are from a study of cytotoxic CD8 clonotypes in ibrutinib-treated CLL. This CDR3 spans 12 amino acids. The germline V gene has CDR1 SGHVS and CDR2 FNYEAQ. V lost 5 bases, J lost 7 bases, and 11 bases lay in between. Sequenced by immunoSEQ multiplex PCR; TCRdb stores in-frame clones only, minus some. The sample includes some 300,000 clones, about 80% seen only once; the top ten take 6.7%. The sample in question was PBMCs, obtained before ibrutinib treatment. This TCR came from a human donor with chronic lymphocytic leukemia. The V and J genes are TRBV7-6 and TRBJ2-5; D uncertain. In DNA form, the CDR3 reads TGTGCCAGCAGCCTGGGTTTTGGGACCCAGTACTTC. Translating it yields CASSLGFGTQYF.